A selection of T cell receptor beta chains follows, all from one sample in a study of cytomegalovirus exposure and HLA in healthy donors. Sequencing was performed with immunoSEQ multiplex PCR; in TCRdb, only in-frame clones are kept and a portion is missing. This table holds approximately 110,000 clones, about 81% found once. The source material was PBMCs. Every receptor here comes from a woman aged 25 to 39 in good health and CMV-seronegative. The CDR3 runs from the conserved cysteine through the conserved F or W. The D gene is left open where the match is weak. The size field is filled for only some rows; it gives once, few, many or a size class.

V	J	size	D	CDR3	DNA
TRBV7-9	TRBJ2-3	NA	NA	CSSSLEGTQYF	TGTTCCAGCAGCTTAGAGGGGACGCAGTATTTT
TRBV7-3	TRBJ2-1	NA	TRBD2	CASSLNSGLALGQFF	TGTGCCAGCAGCTTAAATTCGGGACTAGCGCTGGGGCAGTTCTTC
TRBV5-8	TRBJ2-1	NA	NA	CASSSGQYNEQFF	TGTGCCAGCAGCTCCGGACAATACAATGAGCAGTTCTTC
TRBV4-3	TRBJ1-2	NA	NA	CASSQVFAGNYGYTF	TGCGCCAGCAGCCAAGTATTTGCAGGAAACTATGGCTACACCTTC
TRBV30	TRBJ2-2	once	NA	CAWSLKGPGELFF	TGTGCCTGGAGTCTGAAGGGGCCCGGGGAGCTGTTTTTT
TRBV5-1	TRBJ1-1	NA	TRBD1	CASSSQGENTEAFF	TGCGCCAGCAGCTCCCAGGGGGAGAACACTGAAGCTTTCTTT
TRBV11-3	TRBJ2-1	NA	TRBD2	CASRASGYNEQFF	TGTGCCAGCAGAGCTAGCGGTTACAATGAGCAGTTCTTC
TRBV7-6	TRBJ1-1	few	NA	CASSLTSNTEAFF	TGTGCCAGCAGCTTAACGAGTAACACTGAAGCTTTCTTT
TRBV5-1	TRBJ2-7	NA	NA	CASSRGTANYEQYF	TGCGCCAGCAGCCGCGGGACAGCGAACTACGAGCAGTACTTC
TRBV9	TRBJ1-2	NA	NA	CASSSPAGRAAYGYTF	TGTGCCAGCAGCTCCCCCGCGGGAAGGGCAGCCTATGGCTACACCTTC
TRBV5-1	TRBJ2-4	NA	TRBD2	CASTDPAGDNIQYF	TGCGCCAGCACCGACCCAGCGGGGGACAACATTCAGTACTTC
TRBV6-1	TRBJ1-6	once	NA	CASNNTNSPLHF	TGTGCCAGCAACAATACCAATTCACCCCTCCACTTT
TRBV6-1	TRBJ2-2	NA	NA	CASSEEAGSTGELFF	TGTGCCAGCAGTGAAGAAGCAGGATCCACCGGGGAGCTGTTTTTT
TRBV7-2	TRBJ2-5	NA	TRBD2	CASSSRLGLAGQGAQYF	TGTGCCAGCAGCTCGCGCCTGGGACTAGCGGGCCAAGGGGCCCAGTACTTC
TRBV10-2	TRBJ2-2	NA	NA	CASRPSGAGTGELFF	TGCGCCAGCAGACCCTCGGGAGCCGGGACCGGGGAGCTGTTTTTT
TRBV29-1	TRBJ2-1	NA	NA	CSVGPYNEQFF	TGCAGCGTTGGGCCCTACAATGAGCAGTTCTTC
TRBV30	TRBJ1-2	few	TRBD1	CAWRYGQGGGYGYTF	TGTGCCTGGAGATACGGACAGGGAGGGGGCTATGGCTACACCTTC
TRBV28	TRBJ2-5	NA	TRBD1	CASSRPGTGVGTQYF	TGTGCCAGCAGTCGACCTGGGACAGGGGTAGGGACCCAGTACTTC
TRBV6-5	TRBJ1-2	NA	NA	CASRQTGDYGYTF	TGTGCCAGCAGACAGACAGGCGACTATGGCTACACCTTC
TRBV2	TRBJ1-4	NA	NA	CASSVPGATNEKLFF	TGTGCCAGCAGTGTTCCAGGGGCAACTAATGAAAAACTGTTTTTT
TRBV19	TRBJ1-5	NA	NA	CASSIFLGTNNQPQHF	TGTGCCAGTAGTATATTTCTAGGGACAAACAATCAGCCCCAGCATTTT
TRBV5-4	TRBJ2-2	NA	TRBD1	CASSLNRGPTGELFF	TGTGCCAGCAGCTTGAACAGGGGGCCTACCGGGGAGCTGTTTTTT
TRBV6-1	TRBJ2-7	NA	TRBD2	CASRASGGAYEQYF	TGTGCCAGCAGAGCTAGCGGGGGGGCCTACGAGCAGTACTTC
TRBV19	TRBJ1-2	NA	NA	CASQAGLNYGYTF	TGTGCCAGTCAAGCCGGACTAAACTATGGCTACACCTTC
TRBV19	TRBJ1-5	NA	NA	CASSMSRYQPQHF	TGTGCCAGTAGTATGTCCCGGTATCAGCCCCAGCATTTT
TRBV27	TRBJ2-1	NA	NA	CASSLSARREQFF	TGTGCCAGCAGTTTAAGCGCGCGGCGTGAGCAGTTCTTC
TRBV7-2	TRBJ1-2	NA	NA	CASTSTGGPFGYTF	TGTGCCAGCACCAGCACCGGGGGTCCTTTCGGCTACACCTTC
TRBV19	TRBJ2-5	NA	TRBD2	CASSPGTTGETQYF	TGTGCCAGTAGTCCCGGGACTACTGGGGAGACCCAGTACTTC